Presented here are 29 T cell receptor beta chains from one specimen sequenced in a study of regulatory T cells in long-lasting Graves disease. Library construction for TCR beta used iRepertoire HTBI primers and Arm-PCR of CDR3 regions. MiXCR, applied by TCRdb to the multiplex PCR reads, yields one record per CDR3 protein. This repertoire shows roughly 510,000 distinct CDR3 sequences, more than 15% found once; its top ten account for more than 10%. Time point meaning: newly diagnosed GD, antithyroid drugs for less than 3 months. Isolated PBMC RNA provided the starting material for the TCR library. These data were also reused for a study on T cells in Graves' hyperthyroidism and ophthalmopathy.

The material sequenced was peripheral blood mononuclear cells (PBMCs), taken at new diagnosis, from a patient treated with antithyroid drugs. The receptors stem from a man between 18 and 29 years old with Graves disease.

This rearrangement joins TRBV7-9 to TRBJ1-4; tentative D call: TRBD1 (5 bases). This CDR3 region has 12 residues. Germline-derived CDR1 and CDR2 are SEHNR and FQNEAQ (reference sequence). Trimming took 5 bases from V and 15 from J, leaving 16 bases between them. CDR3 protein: CASSGTEKRLFF. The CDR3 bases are TGTGCCAGCAGCGGGACCGAAAAACGGTTGTTTTTT.

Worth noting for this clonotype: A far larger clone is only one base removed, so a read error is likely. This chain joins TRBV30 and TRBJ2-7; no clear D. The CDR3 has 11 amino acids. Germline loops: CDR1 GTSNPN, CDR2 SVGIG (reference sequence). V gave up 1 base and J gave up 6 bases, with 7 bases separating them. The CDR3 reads CAWSETCEQYF. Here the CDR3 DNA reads TGTGCCTGGAGTGAGACCTGCGAGCAGTACTTC.

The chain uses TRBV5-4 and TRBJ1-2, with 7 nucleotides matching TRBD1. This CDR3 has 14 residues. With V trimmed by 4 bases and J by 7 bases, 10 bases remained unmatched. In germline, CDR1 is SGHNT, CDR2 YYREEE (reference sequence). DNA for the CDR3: TGTGCCAGCAGCGCGGGACAGTCATATCGTGGCTACACCTTC. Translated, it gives CASSAGQSYRGYTF.

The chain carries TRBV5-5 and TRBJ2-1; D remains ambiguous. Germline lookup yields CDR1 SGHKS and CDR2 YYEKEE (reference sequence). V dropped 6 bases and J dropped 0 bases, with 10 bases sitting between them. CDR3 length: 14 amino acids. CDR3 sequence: CASIAKSSYNEQFF. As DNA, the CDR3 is TGTGCCAGCATTGCCAAAAGCTCCTACAATGAGCAGTTCTTC.

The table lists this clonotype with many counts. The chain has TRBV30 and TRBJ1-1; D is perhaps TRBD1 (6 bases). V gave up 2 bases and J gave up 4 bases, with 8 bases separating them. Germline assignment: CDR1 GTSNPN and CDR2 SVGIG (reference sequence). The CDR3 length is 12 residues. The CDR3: CAWSRGVTEAFF. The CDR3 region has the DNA TGTGCCTGGAGTAGGGGGGTCACTGAAGCTTTCTTT.

As DNA, the CDR3 is TGTGCCAGTAGTGTTATTAACAGGGGCAGGAATGAGCAGTTCTTC. Residues: CASSVINRGRNEQFF. The V call is TRBV19, the J call TRBJ2-1; 7 nucleotides agree with TRBD1. With 5 bases clipped from V and 7 bases from J, the junction kept 11 bases outside the gene matches. The CDR3 extends over 15 amino acids. Germline V gene data show CDR1 as LNHDA and CDR2 as SQIVND (reference sequence).

CDR3 in DNA: TGTGCCAGCAGCCCACCGACTTCGGAAACCGGGGAGCTGTTTTTT. It encodes CASSPPTSETGELFF. The genes are TRBV6-1 and TRBJ2-2; D remains unclear. Trimming shortened V by 6 bases and J by 5 bases, and 16 bases separated the two germline ends. The germline V gene has CDR1 MNHNS and CDR2 SASEGT. The CDR3 totals 15 residues.

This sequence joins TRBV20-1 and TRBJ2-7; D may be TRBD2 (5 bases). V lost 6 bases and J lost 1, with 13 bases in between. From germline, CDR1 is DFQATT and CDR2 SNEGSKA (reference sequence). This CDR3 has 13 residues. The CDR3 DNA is TGCAGTGCCATAGGTACGGGGTCCTACGAGCAGTACTTC. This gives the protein CSAIGTGSYEQYF.

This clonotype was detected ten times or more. CDR3 sequence (DNA): TGTGCCTGGAGTCCTGACAGGGGCGCGCTTGGAGCTTTCTTT. Translating it yields CAWSPDRGALGAFF. V and J are TRBV30 and TRBJ1-1; 8 bases line up with TRBD1. CDR3 length: 14 residues. After removal of 2 bases from V and 10 bases from J, the junction contained 12 bases not matched to a gene. From germline, CDR1 is GTSNPN and CDR2 SVGIG (reference sequence).

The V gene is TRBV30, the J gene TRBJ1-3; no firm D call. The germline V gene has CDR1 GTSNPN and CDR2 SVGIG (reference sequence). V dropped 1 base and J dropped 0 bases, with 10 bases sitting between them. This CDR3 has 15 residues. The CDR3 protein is CAWSGQTLSGNTIYF. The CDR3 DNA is TGTGCCTGGAGTGGACAAACCCTCTCTGGAAACACCATATATTTT.

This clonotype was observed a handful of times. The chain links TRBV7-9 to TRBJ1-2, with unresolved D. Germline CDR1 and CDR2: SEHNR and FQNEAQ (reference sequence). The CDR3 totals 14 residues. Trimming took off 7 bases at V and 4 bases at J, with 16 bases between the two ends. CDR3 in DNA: TGTGCCAGCACATTATCCCTAATTAGCTATGGCTACACCTTC. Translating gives CASTLSLISYGYTF.

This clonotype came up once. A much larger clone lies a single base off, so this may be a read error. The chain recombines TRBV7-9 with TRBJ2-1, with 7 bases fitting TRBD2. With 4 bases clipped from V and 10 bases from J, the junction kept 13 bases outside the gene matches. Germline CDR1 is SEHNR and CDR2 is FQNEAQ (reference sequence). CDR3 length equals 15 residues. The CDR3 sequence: CASSSVGLSSYEQFF. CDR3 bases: TGTGCCAGCAGCTCCGTGGGACTAAGCTCCTACGAGCAGTTCTTC.

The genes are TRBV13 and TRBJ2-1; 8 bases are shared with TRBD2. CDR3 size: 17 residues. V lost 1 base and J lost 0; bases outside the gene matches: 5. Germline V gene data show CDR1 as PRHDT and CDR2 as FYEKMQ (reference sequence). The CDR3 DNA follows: TGTGCCAGCAGCTTAGAGGGCGGGAGGAACTCCTACAATGAGCAGTTCTTC. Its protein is CASSLEGGRNSYNEQFF.

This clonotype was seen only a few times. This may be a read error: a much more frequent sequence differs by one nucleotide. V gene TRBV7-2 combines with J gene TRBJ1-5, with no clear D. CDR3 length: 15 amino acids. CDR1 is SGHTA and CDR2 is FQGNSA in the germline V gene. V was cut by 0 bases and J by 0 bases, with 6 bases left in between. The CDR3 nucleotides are TGTGCCAGCAGCTTAGCAGGGTATAGCAATCAGCCCCAGCATTTT. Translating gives CASSLAGYSNQPQHF. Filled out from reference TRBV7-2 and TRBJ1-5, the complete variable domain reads GAGVSQSPSNKVTEKGKDVELRCDPISGHTALYWYRQSLGQGLEFLIYFQGNSAPDKSGLPSDRFSAERTGGSVSTLTIQRTQQEDSAVYLCASSLAGYSNQPQHFGDGTRLSIL.

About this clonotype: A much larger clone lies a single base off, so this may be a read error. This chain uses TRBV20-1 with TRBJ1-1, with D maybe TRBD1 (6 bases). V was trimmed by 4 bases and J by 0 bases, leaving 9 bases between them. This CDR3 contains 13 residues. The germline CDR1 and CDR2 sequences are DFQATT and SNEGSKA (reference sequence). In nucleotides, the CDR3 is TGCAGTGCTAACAGGGATATGAACACTGAAGCTTTCTTT. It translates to CSANRDMNTEAFF.

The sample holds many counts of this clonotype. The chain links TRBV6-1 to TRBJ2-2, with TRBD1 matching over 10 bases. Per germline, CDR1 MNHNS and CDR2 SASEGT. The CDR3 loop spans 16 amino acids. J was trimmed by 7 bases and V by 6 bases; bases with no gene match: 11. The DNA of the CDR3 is TGTGCCAGCAGGAGACGGGACAGGGGAGTGAGCGGGGAGCTGTTTTTT. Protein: CASRRRDRGVSGELFF.

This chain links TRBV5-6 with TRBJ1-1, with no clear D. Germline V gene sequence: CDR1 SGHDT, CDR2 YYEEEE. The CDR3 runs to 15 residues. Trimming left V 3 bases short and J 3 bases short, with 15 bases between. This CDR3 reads CASSSQPSGDTEAFF. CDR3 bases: TGTGCCAGCAGCTCCCAGCCCTCTGGTGACACTGAAGCTTTCTTT.

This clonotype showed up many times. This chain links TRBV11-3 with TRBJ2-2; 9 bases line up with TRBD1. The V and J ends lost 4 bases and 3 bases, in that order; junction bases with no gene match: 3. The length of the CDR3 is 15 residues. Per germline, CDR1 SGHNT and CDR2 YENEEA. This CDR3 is CASSSQGADTGELFF. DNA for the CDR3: TGTGCCAGCAGCTCACAGGGGGCAGACACCGGGGAGCTGTTTTTT.

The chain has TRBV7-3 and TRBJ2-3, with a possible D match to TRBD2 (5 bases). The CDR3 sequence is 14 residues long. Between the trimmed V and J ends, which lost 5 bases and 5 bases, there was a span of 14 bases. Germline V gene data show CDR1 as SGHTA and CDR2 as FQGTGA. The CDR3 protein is CASSQEWSGDTQYF. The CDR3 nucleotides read TGTGCCAGCAGCCAAGAGTGGAGCGGAGATACGCAGTATTTT.

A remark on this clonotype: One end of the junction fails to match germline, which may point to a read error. CDR3 region: CGSKGEGNTEAFF. CDR3 nucleotides: TGTGGCAGCAAGGGAGAGGGGAACACTGAAGCTTTCTTT. This rearrangement joins TRBV2 to TRBJ1-1; no clear D gene. The CDR3 extends over 13 amino acids. Germline V gene data show CDR1 as SNHLY and CDR2 as FYNNEI.

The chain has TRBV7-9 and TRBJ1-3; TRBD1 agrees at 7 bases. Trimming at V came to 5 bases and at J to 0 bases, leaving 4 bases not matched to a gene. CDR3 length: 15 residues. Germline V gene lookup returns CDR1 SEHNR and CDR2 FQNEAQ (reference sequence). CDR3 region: CASSHRDSSGNTIYF. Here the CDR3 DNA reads TGTGCCAGCAGCCACCGGGACAGCTCTGGAAACACCATATATTTT.

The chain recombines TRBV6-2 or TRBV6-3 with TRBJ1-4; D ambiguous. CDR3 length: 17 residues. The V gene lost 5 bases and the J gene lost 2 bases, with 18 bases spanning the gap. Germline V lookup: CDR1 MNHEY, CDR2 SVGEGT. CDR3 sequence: CASSEPYKAGTNEKLFF. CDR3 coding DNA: TGTGCCAGCAGTGAACCTTACAAGGCGGGGACTAATGAAAAACTGTTTTTT.

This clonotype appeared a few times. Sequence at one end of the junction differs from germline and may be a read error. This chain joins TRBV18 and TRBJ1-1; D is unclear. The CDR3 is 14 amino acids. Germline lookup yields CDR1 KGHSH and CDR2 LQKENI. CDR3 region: CASSSPEGNTEAFF. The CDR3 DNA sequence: TGTGCCAGCTCATCACCTGAGGGGAACACTGAAGCTTTCTTT.

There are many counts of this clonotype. CDR3 DNA: TGTGCCAGCTCACCAGGGGGCTTTGACTATGGCTACACCTTC. This gives the protein CASSPGGFDYGYTF. V is TRBV18 and J is TRBJ1-2; D possibly corresponds to TRBD1 (6 bases). The CDR3 totals 14 residues. Deletions cut 2 bases from V and 3 bases from J, with 10 bases between. Looked up from germline, CDR1 is KGHSH and CDR2 is LQKENI.

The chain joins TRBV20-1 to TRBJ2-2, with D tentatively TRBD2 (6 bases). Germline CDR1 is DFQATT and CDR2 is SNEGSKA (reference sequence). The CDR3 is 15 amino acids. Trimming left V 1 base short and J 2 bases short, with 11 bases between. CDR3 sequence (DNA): TGCAGTGCTAGAGTGGGGGGAGGAAACACCGGGGAGCTGTTTTTT. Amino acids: CSARVGGGNTGELFF.

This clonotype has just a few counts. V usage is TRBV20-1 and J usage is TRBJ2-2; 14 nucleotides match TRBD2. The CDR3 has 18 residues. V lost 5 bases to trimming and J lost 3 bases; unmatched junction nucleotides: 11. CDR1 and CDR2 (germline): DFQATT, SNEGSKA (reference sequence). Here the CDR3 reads CSAPRRTSGRLDTGELFF. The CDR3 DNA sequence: TGCAGTGCTCCGCGCCGGACTAGCGGGAGGCTGGACACCGGGGAGCTGTTTTTT.

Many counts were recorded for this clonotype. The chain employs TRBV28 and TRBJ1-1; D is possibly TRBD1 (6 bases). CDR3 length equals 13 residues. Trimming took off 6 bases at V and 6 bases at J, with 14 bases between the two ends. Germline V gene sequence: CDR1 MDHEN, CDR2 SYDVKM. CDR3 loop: CASSRTGLAEAFF. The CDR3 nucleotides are TGTGCCAGCAGCCGTACAGGGCTCGCTGAAGCTTTCTTT.

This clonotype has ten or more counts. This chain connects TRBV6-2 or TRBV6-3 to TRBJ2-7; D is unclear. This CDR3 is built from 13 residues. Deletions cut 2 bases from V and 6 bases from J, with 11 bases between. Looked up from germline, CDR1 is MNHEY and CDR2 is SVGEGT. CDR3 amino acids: CASSYLERGEQYF. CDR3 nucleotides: TGTGCCAGCAGTTACCTAGAGCGCGGCGAGCAGTACTTC.

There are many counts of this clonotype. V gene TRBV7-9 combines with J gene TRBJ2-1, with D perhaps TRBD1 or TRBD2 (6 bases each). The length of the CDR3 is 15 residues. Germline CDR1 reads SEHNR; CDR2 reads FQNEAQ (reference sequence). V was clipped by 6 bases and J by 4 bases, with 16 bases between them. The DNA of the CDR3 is TGTGCCAGCAGACCGAGCGGAGGGACATACAATGAGCAGTTCTTC. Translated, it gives CASRPSGGTYNEQFF.